The T cell receptor beta chain described here comes from a study of cytomegalovirus exposure and HLA in healthy donors. Details on this clone: Its antigen is undetermined.

Primers: 60 Vbeta forward and 13 Jbeta reverse. In the original workflow: Roughly 11 million shared chains were among the about 80 million unique TCR beta chains that a later analysis counted. Generated by immunoSEQ multiplex PCR, the TCRdb table keeps only in-frame clones and is missing some. V, J and clone size derive from that table, while D and trimming were established from the DNA sequence. This table has about 200,000 clones, 60% to 80% appearing once. General study points: The majority of CMV-associated TCR beta chains were reported as apparently HLA-restricted in a later analysis. An apparent linkage of common viral pathogens to several of the most significant clusters emerged in a later analysis.

Germline CDR1 is GTSNPN and CDR2 is SVGIG (reference sequence). The CDR3 runs 14 residues. V was pared by 7 bases and J by 4 bases, with 6 bases of the junction left unmatched. J is TRBJ2-2 and V is TRBV30; 10 positions agree with TRBD1. The sequencing input was PBMCs. This sequence originates from a man between 18 and 29 years old in good health and CMV-seronegative. DNA for the CDR3: TGTGCCTCATTGGGGACAGGGGCCACCGGGGAGCTGTTTTTT. It specifies CASLGTGATGELFF.